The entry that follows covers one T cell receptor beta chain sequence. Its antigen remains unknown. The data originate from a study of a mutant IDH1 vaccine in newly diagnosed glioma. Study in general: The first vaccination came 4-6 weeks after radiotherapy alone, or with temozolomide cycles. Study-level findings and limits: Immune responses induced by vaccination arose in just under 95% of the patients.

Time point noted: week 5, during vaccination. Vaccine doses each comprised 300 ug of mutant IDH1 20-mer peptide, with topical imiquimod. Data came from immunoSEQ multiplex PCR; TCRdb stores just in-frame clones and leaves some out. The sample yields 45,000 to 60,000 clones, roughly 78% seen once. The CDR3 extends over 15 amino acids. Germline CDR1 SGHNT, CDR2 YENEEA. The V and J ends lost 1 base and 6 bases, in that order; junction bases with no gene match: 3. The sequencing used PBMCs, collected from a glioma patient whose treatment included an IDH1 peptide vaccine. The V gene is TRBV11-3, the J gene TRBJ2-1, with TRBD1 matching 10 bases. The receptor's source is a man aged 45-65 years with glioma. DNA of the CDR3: TGTGCCAGCAGCTTAGCCGGGACAGGGGTCAATGAGCAGTTCTTC. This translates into CASSLAGTGVNEQFF.